Reported below is one T cell receptor (beta chain). Among Cohort 3 donors, those recovered had two negative PCRs, clearance, or symptom resolution. This entry comes from a study of blood T cell repertoires in COVID-19. The overall study: PBMCs, B-cell-depleted T cells, or T cells provided the cDNA or gDNA that made up the material.

The CDR3 length is 14 residues. Germline CDR1 SGDLS, CDR2 YYNGEE. The V end was cut by 0 bases, the J end by 1 base, with 7 bases between. In the study's own analysis: Reference gene primer amplification in the assay estimated nucleated cell counts. The protocol was immunoSEQ multiplex PCR, while the TCRdb copy is restricted to in-frame clones and leaves out a portion. V, J and clone size derive from that table, while D and trimming were established from the DNA sequence. The table records approximately 300,000 clones, roughly 89% of them present only once. The specimen sequenced was PBMCs or T cells enriched from blood (not recorded which). The TCR was taken from a man between 60 and 75 years old who had recovered from COVID-19. The chain has TRBV9 and TRBJ1-1; D not certain. CDR3 DNA sequence: TGTGCCAGCAGCGTAGGACAACCGAACACTGAAGCTTTCTTT. Its translation is CASSVGQPNTEAFF.